Listed here are 24 T cell receptor beta chains from one sample, sequenced in a study of blood T cell repertoires in COVID-19. Clones were sequenced by immunoSEQ multiplex PCR, and TCRdb holds only the in-frame ones, with some missing. The table shows roughly 190,000 clones, with about 85% occurring only once. Sequenced material: PBMCs or T cells enriched from blood (not recorded which). These receptors were obtained from a woman aged 40 to 50 in a cohort exposed to, infected with or recovered from COVID-19 (not recorded which).

The rearrangement links TRBV6-2 or TRBV6-3 to TRBJ2-2; 8 nucleotides agree with TRBD1. From germline, CDR1 is MNHEY and CDR2 SVGEGT. V trimming: 2 bases; J trimming: 3 bases; junction bases outside the gene matches: 2. The CDR3 consists of 15 residues. CDR3 nucleotide sequence: TGTGCCAGCAGTTACGACAGGGGCGACACCGGGGAGCTGTTTTTT. Its translation: CASSYDRGDTGELFF.

The chain carries TRBV19 and TRBJ1-2, with 7 nucleotides matching TRBD1. V lost 5 bases, J lost 6 bases, and 9 bases stayed unmatched. Germline CDR1 is LNHDA and CDR2 is SQIVND (reference sequence). CDR3 length: 14 amino acids. CDR3 nucleotide sequence: TGTGCCAGTAGTGTCCAAAGGGGGCTGGATGGCTACACCTTC. As protein: CASSVQRGLDGYTF.

In DNA form, the CDR3 reads TGTGCCAGTAGTGTGACTAGCGGGAGCTCCTACGAGCAGTACTTC. It encodes CASSVTSGSSYEQYF. This chain connects TRBV19 to TRBJ2-7; TRBD2 agrees at 12 bases. CDR1 LNHDA and CDR2 SQIVND come from the germline V gene (reference sequence). Trimming removed 5 bases from V and 0 bases from J; junction bases left unmatched: 2. The CDR3 consists of 15 residues.

The chain is built from TRBV28 and TRBJ1-5; 8 bases agree with TRBD1. The CDR3 totals 12 residues. Germline values: CDR1 MDHEN, CDR2 SYDVKM. Trimming at V came to 10 bases and at J to 3 bases, leaving 2 bases not matched to a gene. CDR3 region: CATTGDNQPQHF. The CDR3 DNA follows: TGTGCCACGACAGGGGACAATCAGCCCCAGCATTTT.

The chain uses TRBV25-1 and TRBJ2-1, with D possibly TRBD1 on 5 matching bases. The length of the CDR3 is 15 residues. V was trimmed by 3 bases and J by 5 bases, leaving 14 bases between them. CDR1 and CDR2 from the germline V gene are MGHDK and SYGVNS. CDR3 nucleotides: TGTGCCAGCAGTGAGAACAACAGGAGAAACAATGAGCAGTTCTTC. It encodes CASSENNRRNNEQFF.

The chain uses TRBV4-1 and TRBJ2-3, with 7 bases that match TRBD1. The CDR3 is 15 amino acids. V lost 6 bases, J lost 1 base, and 7 bases stayed unmatched. Per germline, CDR1 MGHRA and CDR2 YSYEKL. In DNA, the CDR3 is TGCGCCAGCAGTCTACAGGGGATTGGCACAGATACGCAGTATTTT. This gives the protein CASSLQGIGTDTQYF.

The chain uses TRBV5-1 and TRBJ2-3; D might be TRBD2 (5 bases). V gave up 0 bases and J gave up 5 bases, with 7 bases separating them. Looked up from germline, CDR1 is SGHRS and CDR2 is YFSETQ. The CDR3 has 13 amino acids. CDR3 in amino acids: CASSLVGEDTQYF. The CDR3 region has the DNA TGCGCCAGCAGCTTGGTCGGGGAAGATACGCAGTATTTT. Supplemented by reference TRBV5-1 and TRBJ2-3, the full variable domain reads KAGVTQTPRYLIKTRGQQVTLSCSPISGHRSVSWYQQTPGQGLQFLFEYFSETQRNKGNFPGRFSGRQFSNSRSEMNVSTLELGDSALYLCASSLVGEDTQYFGPGTRLTVL.

The chain uses TRBV5-6 and TRBJ1-1; the match to TRBD1 covers 10 bases. Per the germline V gene, CDR1 is SGHDT and CDR2 is YYEEEE. The CDR3 is 13 residues long. V lost 6 bases to trimming and J lost 10 bases; unmatched junction nucleotides: 9. The CDR3 DNA follows: TGTGCCAGCACCCTGGGACAGGGGCTAGGAGCTTTCTTT. Translating it yields CASTLGQGLGAFF.

The chain joins TRBV3-1 (or the pseudogene TRBV3-2) to TRBJ1-5; D unresolved. V lost 0 bases, J lost 7 bases, and 10 bases lay in between. Germline CDR1 and CDR2: LGHDT and YNNKEL (reference sequence). This CDR3 has 14 amino acids. DNA for the CDR3: TGTGCCAGCAGCCAAGATTCCTTGGAGCAGCCCCAGCATTTT. This gives the protein CASSQDSLEQPQHF.

V is TRBV10-1 and J is TRBJ1-1; 7 bases are shared with TRBD1. The germline gives CDR1 WNHNN, CDR2 SYGVQD (reference sequence). The CDR3 runs 15 residues. The J segment lost 3 bases and the V segment lost 5 bases, leaving 9 bases of the junction unmatched. The CDR3 bases are TGCGCCAGCAGTCCTCGGACAGGATTGGACACTGAAGCTTTCTTT. It yields the protein CASSPRTGLDTEAFF.

The rearrangement uses TRBV7-8 and TRBJ1-1; 7 bases are a match to TRBD1. This CDR3 is built from 15 residues. CDR1 is SGHVS and CDR2 is FQNEAQ in the germline V gene. The trim removed 0 bases at V and 4 bases at J, leaving 5 bases unmatched. CDR3 loop: CASSLAAGGSTEAFF. CDR3 DNA: TGTGCCAGCAGCTTAGCTGCAGGGGGGAGCACTGAAGCTTTCTTT.

The chain recombines TRBV2 with TRBJ1-1; D possibly corresponds to TRBD1 (5 bases). Trimming took 6 bases from V and 1 from J, leaving 18 bases between them. The CDR3 has 16 amino acids. CDR1 and CDR2 from the germline V gene are SNHLY and FYNNEI. The CDR3 is CASSPDRLQPNTEAFF. As DNA, the CDR3 is TGTGCCAGCAGCCCCGACAGACTGCAACCGAACACTGAAGCTTTCTTT.

About this clone itself: One junction end does not reproduce the germline sequence, and a read error may be involved. V usage is TRBV7-8 and J usage is TRBJ2-6, with 7 bases matching TRBD1. The CDR3 contains 16 residues. Germline V gene data show CDR1 as SGHVS and CDR2 as FQNEAQ. The CDR3 nucleotides are TGTGCCAGCAGCTTAGTGAAGGGGGCCGGGGCCAACGTCCTGGCTTTC. Encoded protein: CASSLVKGAGANVLAF.

The rearrangement joins TRBV7-8 to TRBJ2-7; D is possibly TRBD2 (6 bases). V lost 5 bases and J 5 bases, leaving 13 bases between the germline ends. The germline V gene encodes CDR1 SGHVS and CDR2 FQNEAQ. The CDR3 totals 13 residues. The CDR3: CASSPGPGDEQYF. CDR3 nucleotides: TGTGCCAGCAGCCCGGGGCCGGGGGACGAGCAGTACTTC.

The chain is built from TRBV9 and TRBJ2-1, with 9 nucleotides matching TRBD1. Germline CDR1 is SGDLS and CDR2 is YYNGEE. The CDR3 extends over 17 amino acids. Trimming at V came to 0 bases and at J to 8 bases, leaving 12 bases not matched to a gene. CDR3 loop: CASSVEHSGTGRDEQFF. The DNA of the CDR3 is TGTGCCAGCAGCGTAGAGCATAGTGGGACAGGGAGAGATGAGCAGTTCTTC.

The genes are TRBV6-5 and TRBJ1-2, with 8 positions matching TRBD1. V was pared by 2 bases and J by 8 bases, with 7 bases of the junction left unmatched. The length of the CDR3 is 14 residues. Germline V CDR1 and CDR2: MNHEY, SVGAGI. CDR3 sequence reads: CASSYTGQGFGYTF. As DNA, the CDR3 is TGTGCCAGCAGTTACACCGGACAGGGATTCGGCTACACCTTC.

This clone came up once. V and J are TRBV29-1 and TRBJ1-1; D is perhaps TRBD1 (6 bases). CDR1 is SQVTM and CDR2 is ANQGSEA in the germline V gene. V lost 7 bases and J 5 bases, leaving 17 bases between the germline ends. This CDR3 is built from 13 residues. CDR3 loop: CSALGGGQTEAFF. CDR3 coding DNA: TGCAGCGCCCTCGGGGGGGGGCAAACTGAAGCTTTCTTT.

The chain links TRBV15 to TRBJ2-1; D remains unclear. The CDR3 is 15 residues long. Germline lookup yields CDR1 LNHNV and CDR2 YYDKDF (reference sequence). Trimming stripped 0 bases from V and 7 bases from J, with 13 bases between. The CDR3 region is CATSRDLGLQNEQFF. For the CDR3, the DNA is TGTGCCACCAGCAGAGATCTAGGCTTGCAGAATGAGCAGTTCTTC.

The rearrangement links TRBV9 to TRBJ2-7; D call uncertain. There are 13 residues in the CDR3. Germline CDR1 SGDLS, CDR2 YYNGEE. Between the trimmed V and J ends, which lost 0 bases and 5 bases, there was a span of 9 bases. This CDR3 reads CASSVEGLDEQYF. The CDR3 DNA sequence: TGTGCCAGCAGCGTAGAAGGTCTAGACGAGCAGTACTTC.

J is TRBJ2-5 and V is TRBV4-1; 10 bases fit TRBD2. The CDR3 runs to 14 residues. The V segment lost 8 bases and the J segment 5 bases; nucleotides outside the gene matches: 8. Germline values: CDR1 MGHRA, CDR2 YSYEKL. The CDR3 here is CASVGLAGDETQYF. The CDR3 DNA sequence: TGCGCCAGCGTGGGCCTAGCGGGAGATGAGACCCAGTACTTC.

The CDR3 loop is CAPYMGGPIYF. The CDR3 nucleotides read TGTGCCCCATACATGGGTGGGCCCATATATTTT. The chain carries TRBV21-1 and TRBJ1-3; the table's TRBD1 call for D was not verified on the DNA. TRBV21-1 is deemed a pseudogene. The CDR3 has 11 amino acids.

The table lists this clone with a count of one. The rearrangement joins TRBV11-2 to TRBJ2-7; a weak D match, TRBD1 (6 bases). The CDR3 has 14 amino acids. Germline CDR1 SGHAT, CDR2 FQNNGV. V was cut by 5 bases and J by 3 bases, with 14 bases left in between. CDR3 protein: CASSPWTDYYEQYF. In nucleotides, the CDR3 is TGTGCCAGCAGCCCCTGGACAGATTACTACGAGCAGTACTTC.

The rearrangement uses TRBV5-4 and TRBJ2-7; D might be TRBD1 (5 bases). V was trimmed by 4 bases and J by 2 bases, leaving 7 bases between them. This CDR3 region has 12 residues. Per germline, CDR1 SGHNT and CDR2 YYREEE (reference sequence). In DNA, the CDR3 is TGTGCCAGCAGCGAGGACACCTACGAGCAGTACTTC. Amino acids: CASSEDTYEQYF.

This clone has just one count. The gene calls are TRBV13 and TRBJ1-2; 12 nucleotides match TRBD1. The germline V gene has CDR1 PRHDT and CDR2 FYEKMQ (reference sequence). After removal of 3 bases from V and 7 bases from J, the junction contained 6 bases not matched to a gene. The CDR3 length is 15 residues. The CDR3 DNA reads TGTGCCAGCAGCTTTGGGGACAGGGGGCGAGGTGGCTACACCTTC. Amino acid sequence: CASSFGDRGRGGYTF.